This TCR beta chain was retrieved from a study of human T cells and chemical hapten exposure. Study details: The study patch tested 0.01% DPC on the upper back and read results at 6 days. The study's findings and limits: TCRs above 1 in 1000 frequency did not change with DPC sensitization. Patch test score was positively correlated with the counts of PT1 expanded TCRs.

Note on this clonotype: The antigen is not known.

Time point of the sample: patch test 3, about 24 weeks after DPC sensitization. Specified treatment: therapeutic diphenylcyclopropenone sensitization with weekly scalp DPC. TCRdb re-derived calls from the RACE reads in MiXCR, one entry per CDR3 protein. Here the sample spans 190,000 or so distinct CDR3 sequences, about 22% being singletons. The starting material was whole blood, obtained in connection with sensitization to the hapten diphenylcyclopropenone (DPC). The source is a woman in her thirties or forties with alopecia areata. Some clones in this sample may be carry-over from other donors' samples.

The CDR3, as DNA: TGTGCCAGCAGTTTCAACTGGGCTGGGGCCAACGTCCTGACTTTC. It is translated as CASSFNWAGANVLTF. This chain connects TRBV28 to TRBJ2-6; D gene ambiguous. The germline V and J ends were trimmed by 3 bases and 2 bases, with 8 bases remaining between them. CDR3 length equals 15 residues. Germline V gene sequence: CDR1 MDHEN, CDR2 SYDVKM. The variable domain in full, with the rest retrieved from reference TRBV28 and TRBJ2-6, is DVKVTQSSRYLVKRTGEKVFLECVQDMDHENMFWYRQDPGLGLRLIYFSYDVKMKEKGDIPEGYSVSREKKERFSLILESASTNQTSMYLCASSFNWAGANVLTFGAGSRLTVL.